This T cell receptor beta chain was captured in a study of OX40 agonist ivuxolimab in advanced cancers. TCRdb's table, derived via immunoSEQ multiplex PCR, lists solely in-frame clones and lacks some. The table lists approximately 81,000 clones, more than 65% of them singletons. CDR1 is SGHRS and CDR2 is YFSETQ in the germline V gene. The CDR3 totals 17 residues. V gave up 5 bases and J gave up 0 bases, with 17 bases separating them. V gene TRBV5-1 combines with J gene TRBJ1-4; the D is unclear. This TCR came from an adult with an advanced solid tumor such as melanoma, head and neck, liver or kidney cancer. The sequencing here drew on CD4+ or CD8+ T cells sorted from blood, taken in a trial of the OX40 agonist ivuxolimab. This CDR3 reads CASSSSLYPATNEKLFF. DNA for the CDR3: TGCGCCAGCAGTTCTTCCCTCTACCCGGCAACTAATGAAAAACTGTTTTTT. Using reference TRBV5-1 and TRBJ1-4 for the parts outside the CDR3, the full variable domain is KAGVTQTPRYLIKTRGQQVTLSCSPISGHRSVSWYQQTPGQGLQFLFEYFSETQRNKGNFPGRFSGRQFSNSRSEMNVSTLELGDSALYLCASSSSLYPATNEKLFFGSGTQLSVL.